This is a list of T cell receptor beta chains from one sample in a study of cytomegalovirus exposure and HLA in healthy donors. Produced via immunoSEQ multiplex PCR; TCRdb's table is partial and in-frame only. The sample lists tens of thousands of clones; 78% were seen once. Sequencing input: PBMCs. The origin of the receptors is a man aged 35-49 years in good health and CMV-seronegative. Both conserved end residues are part of each CDR3. D genes are given only for firm matches. A row's size may be missing; if present it is once, few, many or a size class.

j_call clone_size d_call v_call cdr3_aa cdr3_nt
TRBJ2-2 - - TRBV6-1 CASSEFGGRTGELFF TGTGCCAGCAGTGAATTCGGAGGGAGAACCGGGGAGCTGTTTTTT
TRBJ2-7 - TRBD1 TRBV18 CASSPDRVNSYEQYF TGTGCCAGCTCACCCGACAGGGTAAACTCCTACGAGCAGTACTTC
TRBJ1-1 - - TRBV27 CASSFGGGAEAFF TGTGCCAGCAGTTTCGGGGGAGGCGCTGAAGCTTTCTTT
TRBJ1-5 - - TRBV7-2 CASSSGFGGNQPQHF TGTGCCAGCAGCTCAGGCTTCGGGGGCAATCAGCCCCAGCATTTT
TRBJ2-1 - TRBD2 TRBV30 CAWSYEGLADYNEQFF TGTGCCTGGAGTTATGAGGGACTAGCGGATTACAATGAGCAGTTCTTC
TRBJ2-6 - - TRBV30 CAWSVLRGTLISGANVLTF TGTGCCTGGAGTGTACTTAGGGGAACGTTAATATCTGGGGCCAACGTCCTGACTTTC
TRBJ2-3 - TRBD2 TRBV5-4 CASSRDPGLGTDTQYF TGTGCCAGCAGCCGTGACCCGGGACTAGGGACAGATACGCAGTATTTT
TRBJ2-2 - - TRBV7-8 CASAGTRKTGELFF TGTGCCAGCGCCGGCACCAGGAAGACCGGGGAGCTGTTTTTT
TRBJ1-2 - - TRBV25-1 CASSGGLVTF TGTGCCAGCTCGGGGGGGCTAGTTACCTTC
TRBJ2-3 - - TRBV29-1 CSVESLLGRGGTDTQYF TGCAGCGTAGAGTCCCTCCTGGGCAGGGGAGGCACAGATACGCAGTATTTT
TRBJ1-1 - - TRBV7-5 CARSLDRPLPQGRGRNTEAFF TGTGCCAGAAGCTTAGACCGACCATTACCCCAGGGCAGGGGACGGAACACTGAAGCTTTCTTT
TRBJ2-5 once TRBD2 TRBV7-6 CASSLEVSGRSETQYF TGTGCCAGCAGCTTAGAGGTTAGCGGGAGGAGTGAGACCCAGTACTTC
TRBJ1-2 - - TRBV28 CASSLLQNYGYTF TGTGCCAGCAGTCTTTTACAGAACTATGGCTACACCTTC
TRBJ1-1 - - TRBV19 CASSIGTGRTTEAFF TGTGCCAGTAGTATAGGAACAGGAAGGACCACTGAAGCTTTCTTT
TRBJ2-3 - TRBD2 TRBV29-1 CSGATSGITDTQYF TGCAGCGGGGCGACTAGCGGGATCACAGATACGCAGTATTTT
TRBJ2-1 - TRBD2 TRBV10-3 CAIMGLAGQNSYNEQFF TGTGCCATCATGGGACTAGCGGGTCAAAACTCCTACAATGAGCAGTTCTTC
TRBJ1-3 - - TRBV30 CAWRANTGSSLFSGNTIYF TGTGCCTGGAGAGCAAATACAGGGAGCTCCCTTTTCTCTGGAAACACCATATATTTT
TRBJ2-7 many TRBD1 TRBV9 CASSVRTGSEQYF TGTGCCAGCAGCGTTCGGACAGGGTCCGAGCAGTACTTC
TRBJ2-3 - - TRBV7-6 CASSLGTGTSGTDTQYF TGTGCCAGCAGCTTAGGAACTGGGACAAGCGGCACAGATACGCAGTATTTT
TRBJ2-1 - TRBD1 TRBV5-4 CASSGRDREYNEQFF TGTGCCAGCAGCGGCCGGGACAGGGAGTACAATGAGCAGTTCTTC
TRBJ2-7 - TRBD2 TRBV19 CASSLRTSGYPAGEQYF TGTGCCAGTAGTCTACGGACTAGCGGTTATCCAGCAGGCGAGCAGTACTTC
TRBJ2-5 - - TRBV5-6 CASSLSGMGGETQYF TGTGCCAGCAGCTTATCCGGGATGGGGGGAGAGACCCAGTACTTC
TRBJ2-2 - TRBD1 TRBV10-3 CAIRETRDRGGAGELFF TGTGCCATCAGGGAAACCCGGGACAGGGGAGGCGCCGGGGAGCTGTTTTTT
TRBJ2-3 few TRBD1 TRBV28 CASSVRQGYTDTQYF TGTGCCAGCAGTGTACGACAGGGTTATACAGATACGCAGTATTTT
TRBJ2-5 - - TRBV10-3 CAISESTGRGGQETQYF TGTGCCATCAGTGAGTCGACGGGCAGAGGGGGTCAAGAGACCCAGTACTTC
TRBJ2-1 - - TRBV5-6 CASSLGQKQFF TGTGCCAGCAGCTTAGGACAGAAGCAGTTCTTC
TRBJ2-6 - - TRBV19 CASRPAGNLITGANVLTF TGTGCCAGTAGACCGGCAGGAAATTTAATAACTGGGGCCAACGTCCTGACTTTC
TRBJ1-1 - - TRBV19 CASTATGRGTEAFF TGTGCCAGTACCGCAACAGGGCGCGGCACTGAAGCTTTCTTT
TRBJ2-1 - - TRBV7-9 CASRPQGLADNEQFF TGTGCCAGCAGGCCCCAGGGGCTAGCGGACAATGAGCAGTTCTTC
TRBJ1-2 - - TRBV7-9 CASSSSTWESNYGYTF TGTGCCAGCAGCTCATCGACCTGGGAGTCTAACTATGGCTACACCTTC
TRBJ2-6 - - TRBV6-4 CASSDSDSSGANVLTF TGTGCCAGCAGTGACTCCGACAGCTCTGGGGCCAACGTCCTGACTTTC
TRBJ2-1 - TRBD1 TRBV5-6 CASSFGTGESPYSYNEQFF TGTGCCAGCAGCTTTGGGACAGGGGAAAGTCCTTACTCCTACAATGAGCAGTTCTTC
TRBJ1-2 - - TRBV7-3 CASSLGPNYGYTF TGTGCCAGCAGCTTGGGCCCGAACTATGGCTACACCTTC
TRBJ1-1 - - TRBV7-2 CASSPQLVGQSLNTEAFF TGTGCCAGCAGCCCGCAATTGGTTGGGCAGAGCTTGAACACTGAAGCTTTCTTT
TRBJ1-1 - - TRBV19 CASSIVSGTEAFF TGTGCCAGTAGTATAGTATCAGGGACTGAAGCTTTCTTT
TRBJ1-5 - TRBD1 TRBV28 CASSFWDSDDSNQPQHF TGTGCCAGCAGTTTCTGGGACAGCGACGATAGCAATCAGCCCCAGCATTTT
TRBJ2-7 once - TRBV28 CASGRQGTILEGEQYF TGTGCCAGCGGCCGGCAGGGGACGATCCTTGAAGGCGAGCAGTACTTC